This TCR beta chain was profiled in a study of identical twins. Deletions cut 8 bases from V and 3 bases from J, with 10 bases between. CDR1 and CDR2 (germline): MNHNY, SVGAGI (reference sequence). This CDR3 comprises 12 residues. Each CDR3 protein is one row after TCRdb ran MiXCR on the 5' RACE reads. The sample yields fewer than 550,000 distinct CDR3 sequences, more than 13% seen once. As for this clonotype: No antigen is known for it.

General study results and limits: Out-of-frame alpha sequences common to twins exhibited a surplus of low generation probability. Invariant populations such as MAIT and iNKT cells could partly muddle zero-insertion analyses. Fewer insertions characterized abundant cord blood beta clonotypes, whereas memory repertoires showed none.

Separately, the same data were catalogued under a study of yellow fever vaccine responses in identical twins. From that study: Twins' vaccine T cell responses were reported to seem partly convergent and partly personalized.

The clonotype originates from a woman between 18 and 30 years old in good health. The rearrangement links TRBV6-6 to TRBJ2-5, with D possibly matching TRBD2 (6 bases). Input material: CD4+ T cells sorted from blood. The CDR3 loop is CASGRTEETQYF. Here the CDR3 DNA reads TGTGCCAGCGGGAGGACGGAAGAGACCCAGTACTTC.